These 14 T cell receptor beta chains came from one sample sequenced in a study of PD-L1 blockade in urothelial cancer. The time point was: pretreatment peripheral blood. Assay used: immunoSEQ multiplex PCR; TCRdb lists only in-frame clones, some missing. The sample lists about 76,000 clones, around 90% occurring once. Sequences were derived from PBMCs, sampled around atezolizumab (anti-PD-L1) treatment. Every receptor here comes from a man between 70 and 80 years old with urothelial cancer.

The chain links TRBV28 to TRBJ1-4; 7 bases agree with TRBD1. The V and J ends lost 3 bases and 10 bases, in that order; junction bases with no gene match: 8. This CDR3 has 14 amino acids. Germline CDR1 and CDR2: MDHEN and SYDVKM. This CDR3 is CASSLGITGAKLFF. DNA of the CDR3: TGTGCCAGCAGTTTGGGGATTACAGGGGCAAAACTGTTTTTT.

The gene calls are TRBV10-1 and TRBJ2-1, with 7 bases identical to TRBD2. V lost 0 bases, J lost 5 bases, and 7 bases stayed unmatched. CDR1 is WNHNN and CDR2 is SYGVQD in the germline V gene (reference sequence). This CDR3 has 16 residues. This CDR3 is CASSESISGDHNEQFF. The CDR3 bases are TGCGCCAGCAGTGAGTCGATAAGCGGGGACCACAATGAGCAGTTCTTC.

This chain's CDR3 is CASSTTGRGTEAFF. The CDR3 DNA reads as TGTGCCAGCAGCACTACAGGTAGGGGCACTGAAGCTTTCTTT. J is TRBJ1-1 and V is TRBV28; tentatively, D is TRBD1 (5 bases). Per the germline V gene, CDR1 is MDHEN and CDR2 is SYDVKM. This CDR3 contains 14 residues. Trimming cost V 6 bases and J 4 bases, with 15 bases left between them. Using reference TRBV28 and TRBJ1-1 for the parts outside the CDR3, the full variable domain is DVKVTQSSRYLVKRTGEKVFLECVQDMDHENMFWYRQDPGLGLRLIYFSYDVKMKEKGDIPEGYSVSREKKERFSLILESASTNQTSMYLCASSTTGRGTEAFFGQGTRLTVV.

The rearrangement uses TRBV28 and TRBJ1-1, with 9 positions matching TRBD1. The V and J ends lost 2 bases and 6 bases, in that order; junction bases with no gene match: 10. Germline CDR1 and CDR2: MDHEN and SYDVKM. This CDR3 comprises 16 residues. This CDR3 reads CASSLSRGQGFAEAFF. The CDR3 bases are TGTGCCAGCAGTTTAAGTAGGGGACAGGGATTCGCTGAAGCTTTCTTT.

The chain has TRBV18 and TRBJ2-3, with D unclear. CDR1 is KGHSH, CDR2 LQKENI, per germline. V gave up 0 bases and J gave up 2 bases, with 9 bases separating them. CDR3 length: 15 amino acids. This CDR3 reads CASSPPFQSTDTQYF. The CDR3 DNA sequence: TGTGCCAGCTCACCACCGTTTCAGTCCACAGATACGCAGTATTTT.

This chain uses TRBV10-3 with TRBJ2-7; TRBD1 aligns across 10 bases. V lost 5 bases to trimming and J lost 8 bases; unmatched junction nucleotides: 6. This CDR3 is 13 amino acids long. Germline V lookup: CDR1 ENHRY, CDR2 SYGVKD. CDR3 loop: CAISSGQGFKQYF. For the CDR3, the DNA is TGTGCCATCAGTTCGGGACAGGGGTTCAAGCAGTACTTC.

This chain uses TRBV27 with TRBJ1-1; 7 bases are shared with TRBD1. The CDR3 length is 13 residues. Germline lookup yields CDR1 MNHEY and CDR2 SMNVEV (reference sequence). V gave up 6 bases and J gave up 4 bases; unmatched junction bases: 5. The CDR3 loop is CASSRDRTTEAFF. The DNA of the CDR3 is TGTGCCAGCAGCCGGGACAGAACCACTGAAGCTTTCTTT.

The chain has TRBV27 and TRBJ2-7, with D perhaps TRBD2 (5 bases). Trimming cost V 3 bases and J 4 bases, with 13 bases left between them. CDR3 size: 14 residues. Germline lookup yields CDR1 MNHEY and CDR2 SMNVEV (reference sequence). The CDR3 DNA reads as TGTGCCAGCAGTTTTGAGGGAGAAGGGTACGAGCAGTACTTC. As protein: CASSFEGEGYEQYF.

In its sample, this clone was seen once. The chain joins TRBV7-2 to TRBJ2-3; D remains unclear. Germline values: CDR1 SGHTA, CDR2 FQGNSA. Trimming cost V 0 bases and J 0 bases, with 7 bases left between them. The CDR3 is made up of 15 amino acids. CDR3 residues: CASSLAATSTDTQYF. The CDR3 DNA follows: TGTGCCAGCAGCTTAGCTGCCACTAGCACAGATACGCAGTATTTT.

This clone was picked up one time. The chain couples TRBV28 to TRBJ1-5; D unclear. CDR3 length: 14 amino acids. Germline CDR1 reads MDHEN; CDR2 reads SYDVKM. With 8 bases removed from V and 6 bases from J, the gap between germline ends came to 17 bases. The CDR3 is CASASSGFGQPQHF. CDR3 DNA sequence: TGTGCCAGCGCCAGCTCGGGGTTTGGTCAGCCCCAGCATTTT.

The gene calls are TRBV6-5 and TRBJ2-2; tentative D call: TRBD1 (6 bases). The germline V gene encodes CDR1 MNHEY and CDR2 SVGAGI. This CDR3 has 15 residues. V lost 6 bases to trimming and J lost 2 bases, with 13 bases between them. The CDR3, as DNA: TGTGCCAGCAGCCGAGGGGGAATTAACACCGGGGAGCTGTTTTTT. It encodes CASSRGGINTGELFF.

CDR3: CASSLTSWDEQYF. The CDR3 DNA follows: TGTGCCAGCAGCTTGACTAGCTGGGACGAGCAGTACTTC. V usage is TRBV5-4 and J usage is TRBJ2-7; D perhaps matches TRBD2 (6 bases). Germline-derived CDR1 and CDR2 are SGHNT and YYREEE (reference sequence). With 1 base removed from V and 5 bases from J, the gap between germline ends came to 10 bases. This CDR3 is 13 amino acids long.

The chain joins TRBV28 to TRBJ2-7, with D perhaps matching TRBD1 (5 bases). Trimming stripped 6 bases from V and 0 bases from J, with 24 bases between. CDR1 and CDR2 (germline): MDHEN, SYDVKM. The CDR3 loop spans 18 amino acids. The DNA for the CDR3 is TGTGCCAGCAGCTCGCCGACCCGAACAAACAGGAACTCCTACGAGCAGTACTTC. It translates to CASSSPTRTNRNSYEQYF.

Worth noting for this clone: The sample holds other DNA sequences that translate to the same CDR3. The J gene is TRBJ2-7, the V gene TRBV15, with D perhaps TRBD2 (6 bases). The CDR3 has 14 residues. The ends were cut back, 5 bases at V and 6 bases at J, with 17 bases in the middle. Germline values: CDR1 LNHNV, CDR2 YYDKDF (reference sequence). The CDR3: CATSGMGLATEQYF. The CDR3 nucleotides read TGTGCCACCAGCGGAATGGGGCTAGCGACCGAGCAGTACTTC.